The clone carrying this T cell receptor beta chain was observed a handful of times. What it binds is not known. Tagging with unique molecular identifiers was a feature of the TCR beta cDNA libraries. T cells numbering about 0.9 to 11 million yielded cDNA molecules that totaled about 500,000. One entry per CDR3 protein, called by TCRdb with MiXCR from the PCR reads. The data show approximately 400,000 distinct CDR3 sequences, about a third seen once. CDR1 and CDR2 (germline): DFQATT, SNEGSKA (reference sequence). The V gene lost 0 bases and the J gene lost 0 bases, with 21 bases spanning the gap. The CDR3 consists of 18 residues. The data belong to a study of post-analysis software for immune sequencing data. As for the study in general: Relapsing-remitting, secondary progressive and progressive-relapsing multiple sclerosis were all included among the disease courses.

The study's findings and limits: The normalized Chao1 diversity of multiple sclerosis patients was significantly lower than that of controls. TRBV5-6, TRBV5-1 and TRBV20-1 belonged to a set of roughly five TRBV segments that were more frequent in patients than controls.

The J gene is TRBJ2-7, the V gene TRBV20-1; weak D call: TRBD1 (5 bases). This clonotype originated in a girl aged 5 to 17 with multiple sclerosis. The sample comprised blood. CDR3 nucleotide sequence: TGCAGTGCTAGAGATCATCTGGGGCAGGGCTCGCGCTCCTACGAGCAGTACTTC. Encoded protein: CSARDHLGQGSRSYEQYF.